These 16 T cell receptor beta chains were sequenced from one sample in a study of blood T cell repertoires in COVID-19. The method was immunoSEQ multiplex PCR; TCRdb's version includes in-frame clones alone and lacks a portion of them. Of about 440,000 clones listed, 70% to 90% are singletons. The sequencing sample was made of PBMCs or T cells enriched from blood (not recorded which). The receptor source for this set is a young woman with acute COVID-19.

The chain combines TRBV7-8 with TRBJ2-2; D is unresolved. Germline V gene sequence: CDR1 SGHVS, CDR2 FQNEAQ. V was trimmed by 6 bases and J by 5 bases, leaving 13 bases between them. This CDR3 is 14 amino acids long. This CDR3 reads CASRPQLTTGELFF. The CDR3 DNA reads TGTGCCAGCAGGCCCCAGTTAACAACCGGGGAGCTGTTTTTT.

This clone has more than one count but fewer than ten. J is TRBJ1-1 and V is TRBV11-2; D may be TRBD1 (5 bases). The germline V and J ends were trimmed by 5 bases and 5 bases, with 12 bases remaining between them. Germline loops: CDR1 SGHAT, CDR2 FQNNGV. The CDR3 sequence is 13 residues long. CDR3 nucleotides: TGTGCCAGCAGCGCTCAGGGTCGAACTGAAGCTTTCTTT. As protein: CASSAQGRTEAFF.

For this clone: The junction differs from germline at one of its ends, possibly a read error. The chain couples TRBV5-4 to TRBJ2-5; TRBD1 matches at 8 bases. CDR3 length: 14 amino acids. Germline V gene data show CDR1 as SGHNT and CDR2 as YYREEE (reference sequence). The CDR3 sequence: CASSPRQGPEPQYF. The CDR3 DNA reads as TGTGCCAGCAGCCCCCGACAGGGGCCAGAGCCCCAGTACTTC.

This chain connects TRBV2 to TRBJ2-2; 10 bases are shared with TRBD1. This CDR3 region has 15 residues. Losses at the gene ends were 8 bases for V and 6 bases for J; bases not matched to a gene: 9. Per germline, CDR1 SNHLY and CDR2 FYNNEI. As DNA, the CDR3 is TGTGCCAGCCGGATGGACAGGGGGGGAGCCGGGGAGCTGTTTTTT. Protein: CASRMDRGGAGELFF.

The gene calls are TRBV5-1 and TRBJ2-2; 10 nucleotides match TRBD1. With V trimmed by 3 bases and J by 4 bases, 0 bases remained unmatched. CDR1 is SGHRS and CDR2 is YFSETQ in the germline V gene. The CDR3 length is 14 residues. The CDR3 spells CASSWTGGTGELFF. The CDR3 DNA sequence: TGCGCCAGCAGCTGGACAGGGGGCACCGGGGAGCTGTTTTTT. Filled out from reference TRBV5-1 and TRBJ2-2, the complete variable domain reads KAGVTQTPRYLIKTRGQQVTLSCSPISGHRSVSWYQQTPGQGLQFLFEYFSETQRNKGNFPGRFSGRQFSNSRSEMNVSTLELGDSALYLCASSWTGGTGELFFGEGSRLTVL.

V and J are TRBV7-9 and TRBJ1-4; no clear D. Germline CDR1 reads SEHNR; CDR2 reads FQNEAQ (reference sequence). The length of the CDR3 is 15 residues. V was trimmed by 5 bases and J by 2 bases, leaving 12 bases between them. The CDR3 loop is CASSVYGMTNEKLFF. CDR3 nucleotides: TGTGCCAGCAGCGTTTACGGGATGACTAATGAAAAACTGTTTTTT.

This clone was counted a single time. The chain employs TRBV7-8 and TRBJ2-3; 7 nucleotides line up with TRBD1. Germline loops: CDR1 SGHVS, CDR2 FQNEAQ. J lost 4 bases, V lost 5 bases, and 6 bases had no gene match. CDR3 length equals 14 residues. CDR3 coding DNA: TGTGCCAGCAGCCCGACAGGGAACCCAGATACGCAGTATTTT. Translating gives CASSPTGNPDTQYF. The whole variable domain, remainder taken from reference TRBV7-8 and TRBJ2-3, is GAGVSQSPRYKVAKRGQDVALRCDPISGHVSLFWYQQALGQGPEFLTYFQNEAQLDKSGLPSDRFFAERPEGSVSTLKIQRTQQEDSAVYLCASSPTGNPDTQYFGPGTRLTVL.

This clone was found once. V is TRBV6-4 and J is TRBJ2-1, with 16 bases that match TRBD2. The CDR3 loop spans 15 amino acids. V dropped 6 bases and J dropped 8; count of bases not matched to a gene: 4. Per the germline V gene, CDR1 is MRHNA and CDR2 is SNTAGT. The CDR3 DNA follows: TGTGCCAGCAGCGGGACTAGCGGGGGGGCAGATGAGCAGTTCTTC. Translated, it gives CASSGTSGGADEQFF.

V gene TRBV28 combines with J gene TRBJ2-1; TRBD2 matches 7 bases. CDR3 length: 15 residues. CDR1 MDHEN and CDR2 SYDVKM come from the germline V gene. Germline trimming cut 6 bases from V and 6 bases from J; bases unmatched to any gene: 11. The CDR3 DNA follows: TGTGCCAGCAGCACCAGCGGGGCGGGCGGCAATGAGCAGTTCTTC. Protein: CASSTSGAGGNEQFF.

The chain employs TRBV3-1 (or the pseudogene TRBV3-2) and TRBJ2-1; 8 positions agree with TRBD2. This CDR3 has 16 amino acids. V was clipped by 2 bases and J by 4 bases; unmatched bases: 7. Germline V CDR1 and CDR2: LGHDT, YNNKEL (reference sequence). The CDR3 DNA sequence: TGTGCCAGCAGCCAACTTCCTAGCGGGCCTTACAATGAGCAGTTCTTC. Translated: CASSQLPSGPYNEQFF.

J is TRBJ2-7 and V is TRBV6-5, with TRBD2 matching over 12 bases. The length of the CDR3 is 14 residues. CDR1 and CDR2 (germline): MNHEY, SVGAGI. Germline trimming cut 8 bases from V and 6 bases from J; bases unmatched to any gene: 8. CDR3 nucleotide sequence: TGTGCCAGCGGTCAGAGACTAGCGGGAGTCGAGCAGTACTTC. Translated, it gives CASGQRLAGVEQYF.

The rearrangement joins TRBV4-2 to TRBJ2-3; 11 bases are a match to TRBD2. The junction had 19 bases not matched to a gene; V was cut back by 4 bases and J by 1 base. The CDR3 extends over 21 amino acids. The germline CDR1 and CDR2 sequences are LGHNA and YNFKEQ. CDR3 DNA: TGTGCCAGCAGCCTACTCCTCCGACTAGCGGGAAGCATATTGGGCACAGATACGCAGTATTTT. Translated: CASSLLLRLAGSILGTDTQYF.

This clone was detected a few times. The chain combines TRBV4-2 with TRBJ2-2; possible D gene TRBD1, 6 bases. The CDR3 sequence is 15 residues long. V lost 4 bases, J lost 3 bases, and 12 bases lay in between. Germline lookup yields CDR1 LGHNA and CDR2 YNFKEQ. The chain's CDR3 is CASSPGQQYTGELFF. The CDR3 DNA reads TGTGCCAGCAGCCCAGGACAGCAGTACACCGGGGAGCTGTTTTTT.

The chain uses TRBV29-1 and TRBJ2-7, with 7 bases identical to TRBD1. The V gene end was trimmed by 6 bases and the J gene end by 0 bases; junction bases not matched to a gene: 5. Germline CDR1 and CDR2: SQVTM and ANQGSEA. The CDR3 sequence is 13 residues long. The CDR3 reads CSVYRGSSYEQYF. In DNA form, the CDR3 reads TGCAGCGTCTACAGGGGTTCCTCCTACGAGCAGTACTTC.

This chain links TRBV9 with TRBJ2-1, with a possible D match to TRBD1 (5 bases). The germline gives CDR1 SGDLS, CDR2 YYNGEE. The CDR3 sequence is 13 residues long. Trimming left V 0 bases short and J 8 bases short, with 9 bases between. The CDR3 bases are TGTGCCAGCAGCGTAGAGGGGCCTTATGAGCAGTTCTTC. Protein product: CASSVEGPYEQFF.

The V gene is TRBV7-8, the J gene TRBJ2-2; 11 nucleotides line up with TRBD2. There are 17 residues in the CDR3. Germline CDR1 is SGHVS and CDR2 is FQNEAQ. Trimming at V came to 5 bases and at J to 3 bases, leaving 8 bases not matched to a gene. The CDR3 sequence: CASSSLTSGTDTGELFF. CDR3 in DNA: TGTGCCAGCAGCAGCCTGACTAGCGGGACGGACACCGGGGAGCTGTTTTTT.